Below, 9 T cell receptor beta chains from the same sample are listed, as sequenced in a study of T cell responses to AZD1222 COVID-19 vaccine. The repertoire was sequenced with immunoSEQ multiplex PCR; TCRdb's copy has only in-frame clones and lacks some. The sample lists some 180,000 clones, roughly nine tenths occurring once. The specimen was peripheral blood, collected 28 days after the second dose of the MenACWY control vaccine. These TCRs come from an adult who received the MenACWY meningococcal vaccine as a control.

V gene TRBV28 combines with J gene TRBJ1-1, with unresolved D. The CDR3 contains 11 residues. CDR1 and CDR2 (germline): MDHEN, SYDVKM. Trimming removed 4 bases at V and 8 bases at J, with 8 bases between. CDR3 amino acids: CASSSAAEAFF. The CDR3 DNA is TGTGCCAGCAGTTCCGCCGCGGAAGCTTTCTTT.

This clone was picked up one time. The V and J genes are TRBV28 and TRBJ1-2; D ambiguous. CDR1 and CDR2 from the germline V gene are MDHEN and SYDVKM. The CDR3 has 14 amino acids. V shed 1 base and J shed 8 bases, with 14 bases lying between them. CDR3 loop: CASSLYDSNRGYTF. For the CDR3, the DNA is TGTGCCAGCAGTTTATATGATTCAAATCGGGGCTACACCTTC.

The chain joins TRBV20-1 to TRBJ1-2, with D possibly matching TRBD1 (6 bases). CDR3 length: 15 residues. Deletions cut 3 bases from V and 0 bases from J, with 14 bases between. Germline CDR1 reads DFQATT; CDR2 reads SNEGSKA (reference sequence). The CDR3 DNA reads as TGCAGTGCTAGTAAAGGGGGACAAGCTAACTATGGCTACACCTTC. Its protein is CSASKGGQANYGYTF.

The chain carries TRBV19 and TRBJ2-2, with unresolved D. The CDR3 has 12 amino acids. Per germline, CDR1 LNHDA and CDR2 SQIVND (reference sequence). With 4 bases removed from V and 8 bases from J, the gap between germline ends came to 8 bases. The CDR3 nucleotides read TGTGCCAGTAGTAAAGTTTCTGGGGAGCTGTTTTTT. Translating it yields CASSKVSGELFF.

The chain uses TRBV5-8 and TRBJ2-5; possible D gene TRBD2, 5 bases. This CDR3 spans 16 amino acids. The germline V gene encodes CDR1 SGHTS and CDR2 YDEGEE. V was clipped by 0 bases and J by 4 bases, with 16 bases between them. In nucleotides, the CDR3 is TGTGCCAGCAGCTTGGCCGGGGAAGGCGGGCGAGAGACCCAGTACTTC. Translating it yields CASSLAGEGGRETQYF.

This chain joins TRBV12-3 or TRBV12-4 and TRBJ1-1; 7 bases line up with TRBD1. The CDR3 is 13 residues long. The ends lost 5 bases at V and 7 bases at J; junction bases unmatched: 7. The CDR3 is CASSQGGVGEAFF. In nucleotides, the CDR3 is TGTGCCAGCAGTCAGGGGGGGGTTGGTGAAGCTTTCTTT.

This chain uses TRBV7-9 with TRBJ1-2, with D perhaps matching TRBD1 (5 bases). Per the germline V gene, CDR1 is SEHNR and CDR2 is FQNEAQ (reference sequence). There are 16 residues in the CDR3. V was pared by 2 bases and J by 2 bases, with 15 bases between. The CDR3 DNA reads as TGTGCCAGCAGCTTAATAGACGTACAGGCGAACTATGGCTACACCTTC. Its protein product is CASSLIDVQANYGYTF. The whole variable domain, filled in from reference TRBV7-9 and TRBJ1-2, reads DTGVSQNPRHKITKRGQNVTFRCDPISEHNRLYWYRQTLGQGPEFLTYFQNEAQLEKSRLLSDRFSAERPKGSFSTLEIQRTEQGDSAMYLCASSLIDVQANYGYTFGSGTRLTVV.

The gene calls are TRBV10-2 and TRBJ1-1, with D hard to call. Trimming stripped 4 bases from V and 1 base from J, with 13 bases between. The CDR3 is 15 residues long. The germline V gene has CDR1 WSHSY and CDR2 SAAADI. The chain's CDR3 is CASSVPSAGNTEAFF. The CDR3 bases are TGCGCCAGCAGTGTACCGTCGGCAGGGAACACTGAAGCTTTCTTT.

This sequence joins TRBV11-3 and TRBJ2-7; D not resolved. Trimming took 5 bases from V and 0 from J, leaving 14 bases between them. The CDR3 consists of 15 residues. Germline CDR1 SGHNT, CDR2 YENEEA. DNA of the CDR3: TGTGCCAGCAGCCCCATACGATCGAGCTCCTACGAGCAGTACTTC. Encoded protein: CASSPIRSSSYEQYF.